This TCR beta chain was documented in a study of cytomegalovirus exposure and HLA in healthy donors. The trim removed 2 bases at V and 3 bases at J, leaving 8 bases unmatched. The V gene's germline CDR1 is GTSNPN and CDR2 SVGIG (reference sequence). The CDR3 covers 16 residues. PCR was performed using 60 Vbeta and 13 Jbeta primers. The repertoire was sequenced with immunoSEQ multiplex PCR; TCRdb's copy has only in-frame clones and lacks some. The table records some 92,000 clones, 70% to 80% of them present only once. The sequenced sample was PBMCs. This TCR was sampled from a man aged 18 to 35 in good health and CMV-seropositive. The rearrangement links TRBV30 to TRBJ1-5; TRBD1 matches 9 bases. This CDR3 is CAWSSQGQGLNQPQHF. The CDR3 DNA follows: TGTGCCTGGAGTTCCCAGGGACAGGGCCTCAATCAGCCCCAGCATTTT. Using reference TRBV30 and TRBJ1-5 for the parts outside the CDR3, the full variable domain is SQTIHQWPATLVQPVGSPLSLECTVEGTSNPNLYWYRQAAGRGLQLLFYSVGIGQISSEVPQNLSASRPQDRQFILSSKKLLLSDSGFYLCAWSSQGQGLNQPQHFGDGTRLSIL.